The source of this T cell receptor beta chain is a study of blood T cell repertoires in COVID-19. Across the whole study: Researchers got acute and convalescent COVID-19 samples from the United States, Italy and Spain.

V trimming: 6 bases; J trimming: 5 bases; junction bases outside the gene matches: 14. This CDR3 is built from 16 residues. From germline, CDR1 is ENHRY and CDR2 SYGVKD. Profiled with immunoSEQ multiplex PCR; TCRdb holds only in-frame clones, not every one. The table lists about 380,000 clones, about 90% of them singletons, with 1.3% in the top ten. Participants came from about two dozen US areas, aged about 18 to 90 years. The sample comprised PBMCs or T cells enriched from blood (not recorded which). The V call is TRBV10-3, the J call TRBJ1-2, with 8 bases aligning to TRBD1. The receptor was isolated from a man under 40 who had recovered from COVID-19. The CDR3 region has the DNA TGTGCCATCAGGACGGGACAGGTTTTCACCGCGTATGGCTACACCTTC. As protein: CAIRTGQVFTAYGYTF.